This paragraph reports one T cell receptor (beta chain). The V gene lost 6 bases and the J gene lost 2 bases, with 13 bases spanning the gap. CDR1 MDHEN and CDR2 SYDVKM come from the germline V gene. The CDR3 is 14 amino acids. This entry comes from a study of blood T cell repertoires in COVID-19. Background on the study: From T cells, B-cell-depleted T cells, or PBMCs came the material, which was cDNA or gDNA.

Authors' methods: Nucleated cell counts were estimated from reference gene primer amplification. Method: immunoSEQ multiplex PCR; TCRdb's copy keeps in-frame clones and lacks some. V, J and clone size derive from that table, while D and trimming were established from the DNA sequence. The sample yields approximately 310,000 clones, around 90% seen once. Sequenced material: peripheral blood. The chain carries TRBV28 and TRBJ1-2; possible D gene TRBD1, 5 bases. The receptor comes from a man aged 50 to 60 with active or convalescent COVID-19. CDR3 DNA: TGTGCCAGCAGGTTCCCGGACAAGAACTATGGCTACACCTTC. It is translated as CASRFPDKNYGYTF.